The TCR beta chain under discussion was sequenced for a study of molecular identifiers for immune sequencing clone quantification. CDR1 SGHAT and CDR2 FQNNGV come from the germline V gene. The CDR3 has 13 residues. Trimming pared 3 bases from V and 5 bases from J, leaving 11 bases between. The naive CD8 libraries originated from between roughly 17,000 and 1,000,000 sorted cells and drew on 10%, 30% or 50% RNA. The sorting of naive CD8 T cells used the CD8+CD4-CCR7+CD45RA+ phenotype. From the PCR reads, TCRdb called clonotypes with MiXCR, one entry per CDR3 protein. Seen here are around 470,000 distinct CDR3 sequences, roughly 26% observed once, and the top ten hold under 0.8%. This clonotype appeared a few times.

The sequence came from a human donor in good health. Some libraries in this study had Jurkat cell RNA spiked in. The chain combines TRBV11-2 with TRBJ2-7; perhaps TRBD1 as D (5 bases). The sample was naive CD8+ T cells from blood, with Jurkat cell RNA spiked in. Indicated subset: FACS-sorted CD8+CD4-CCR7+CD45RA+ naive T cells. CDR3 residues: CASSFSRGHEQYF. DNA of the CDR3: TGTGCCAGCAGCTTTAGTAGGGGCCACGAGCAGTACTTC. The whole variable domain, filled in from reference TRBV11-2 and TRBJ2-7, reads EAGVAQSPRYKIIEKRQSVAFWCNPISGHATLYWYQQILGQGPKLLIQFQNNGVVDDSQLPKDRFSAERLKGVDSTLKIQPAKLEDSAVYLCASSFSRGHEQYFGPGTRLTVT.